The 12 T cell receptor beta chains listed next were all sequenced from one sample in a study of neurological immune-mediated disorders. One entry per CDR3 protein, called by TCRdb with MiXCR from the 5' RACE reads. The sample lists about 74,000 distinct CDR3 sequences; approximately 5.2% were seen once. The sequencing input was PBMCs. The receptors derive from a man aged 18 to 29 with multiple sclerosis.

In its sample, this clonotype was seen many times. The chain employs TRBV4-3 and TRBJ1-2; 8 bases are shared with TRBD1. With V trimmed by 0 bases and J by 6 bases, 9 bases remained unmatched. CDR3 length equals 16 residues. CDR1 and CDR2 (germline): LGHNA, YSLEER. This CDR3 is CASSQDRGQGADGYTF. The CDR3 DNA reads as TGCGCCAGCAGCCAAGATCGAGGACAGGGAGCGGATGGCTACACCTTC.

This clonotype was counted only a few times. A junction boundary mismatches the germline segment, possibly from a read error. The chain carries TRBV7-9 and TRBJ1-5, with D possibly matching TRBD1 (6 bases). The CDR3 spans 14 residues. CDR1 SEHNR and CDR2 FQNEAQ come from the germline V gene (reference sequence). For the CDR3, the DNA is TGTGCCAGCAGCCCGGCGGGGGGCACGCAGCCCCAGAATTTT. It codes for CASSPAGGTQPQNF.

This clonotype was observed many times. The chain uses TRBV28 and TRBJ2-1; D may be TRBD1 or TRBD2 (6 bases each). Trimming took off 4 bases at V and 0 bases at J, with 10 bases between the two ends. CDR1 is MDHEN and CDR2 is SYDVKM in the germline V gene. This CDR3 spans 15 amino acids. The CDR3 nucleotides are TGTGCCAGCAGTTCGCGGGACATCTCCTACAATGAGCAGTTCTTC. This gives the protein CASSSRDISYNEQFF.

The chain has TRBV5-1 and TRBJ1-4, with D tentatively TRBD1 (6 bases). CDR1 and CDR2 (germline): SGHRS, YFSETQ. This CDR3 has 13 amino acids. V lost 1 base, J lost 8 bases, and 9 bases lay in between. The CDR3 DNA reads TGCGCCAGCAGCTTGATAGGGGGGGAAAAACTGTTTTTT. Its protein is CASSLIGGEKLFF.

The rearrangement links TRBV20-1 to TRBJ2-3; possible D gene TRBD2, 6 bases. This CDR3 has 17 residues. Trimming took 6 bases from V and 6 from J, leaving 28 bases between them. Germline CDR1 is DFQATT and CDR2 is SNEGSKA (reference sequence). CDR3 loop: CSAEGAPWTPEGDTQYF. The CDR3 DNA reads as TGCAGTGCCGAAGGTGCCCCGTGGACCCCGGAGGGGGATACGCAGTATTTT.

For this clonotype: A much more abundant neighbour one base away suggests this may be a read error. DNA of the CDR3: TGTGCCAGCAGCCTAGACTACACAGATACGCAGTATTTT. Amino acids: CASSLDYTDTQYF. The chain uses TRBV9 and TRBJ2-3; a weak D match, TRBD2 (5 bases). Trimming left V 4 bases short and J 2 bases short, with 8 bases between. CDR1 is SGDLS and CDR2 is YYNGEE in the germline V gene. The CDR3 is 13 amino acids.

At least ten counts were recorded for this clonotype. The chain couples TRBV7-6 to TRBJ1-2; 7 bases are shared with TRBD1. Germline CDR1 and CDR2: SGHVS and FNYEAQ. The junction had 7 bases not matched to a gene; V was cut back by 3 bases and J by 6 bases. CDR3 length: 14 amino acids. The chain's CDR3 is CASSFSLGGNGYTF. CDR3 nucleotide sequence: TGTGCCAGCAGCTTTTCCCTAGGGGGCAATGGCTACACCTTC.

Ten or more counts support this clonotype. V gene TRBV20-1 combines with J gene TRBJ1-2; perhaps TRBD1 as D (6 bases). CDR1 DFQATT and CDR2 SNEGSKA come from the germline V gene (reference sequence). The V gene lost 0 bases and the J gene lost 7 bases, with 12 bases spanning the gap. The length of the CDR3 is 13 residues. CDR3 amino acids: CSARDTQGLGYTF. In DNA form, the CDR3 reads TGCAGTGCTAGAGATACCCAGGGGCTTGGCTACACCTTC.

V and J are TRBV20-1 and TRBJ1-5; D is ambiguous. The germline V gene has CDR1 DFQATT and CDR2 SNEGSKA (reference sequence). V lost 3 bases and J 6 bases, leaving 18 bases between the germline ends. The CDR3 length is 15 residues. This CDR3 is CSASWGFRRGQPQHF. Here the CDR3 DNA reads TGCAGTGCTAGTTGGGGATTTCGCCGGGGTCAGCCCCAGCATTTT.

This clonotype has at least ten counts. The chain uses TRBV5-6 and TRBJ2-3; D not certain. The V end was cut by 4 bases, the J end by 5 bases, with 17 bases between. The CDR3 is made up of 15 amino acids. Germline V gene lookup returns CDR1 SGHDT and CDR2 YYEEEE. CDR3 nucleotide sequence: TGTGCCAGCAGCCCGGAGACTGGATTTGGAGATACGCAGTATTTT. It codes for CASSPETGFGDTQYF. Together with reference TRBV5-6 and TRBJ2-3, the CDR3 gives the full variable domain: DAGVTQSPTHLIKTRGQQVTLRCSPKSGHDTVSWYQQALGQGPQFIFQYYEEEERQRGNFPDRFSGHQFPNYSSELNVNALLLGDSALYLCASSPETGFGDTQYFGPGTRLTVL.

This clonotype was counted ten times or more. The genes are TRBV5-1 and TRBJ1-3; TRBD1 might be the D (5 bases). V lost 4 bases and J lost 0, with 11 bases in between. The CDR3 consists of 15 residues. Germline V lookup: CDR1 SGHRS, CDR2 YFSETQ. As DNA, the CDR3 is TGCGCCAGCAGCAGAGGGACGGGCTCTGGAAACACCATATATTTT. Protein product: CASSRGTGSGNTIYF.

This clonotype occurred many times. The rearrangement links TRBV25-1 to TRBJ2-1; 10 bases are shared with TRBD2. Losses at the gene ends were 4 bases for V and 6 bases for J; bases not matched to a gene: 6. Germline CDR1 and CDR2: MGHDK and SYGVNS. The CDR3 has 15 residues. CDR3 in DNA: TGTGCCAGCAGTGTATCAGCGGGGGGGCTCAATGAGCAGTTCTTC. It specifies CASSVSAGGLNEQFF.